This TCR beta chain originates from a study of T cell changes during pregnancy in multiple sclerosis. Clones were sequenced by immunoSEQ multiplex PCR, and TCRdb holds only the in-frame ones, with some missing. Of some 60,000 clones listed, approximately 93% are singletons. The sequencing here drew on peripheral blood, taken after pregnancy. The sequence was collected from a female donor with multiple sclerosis, enrolled in a pregnancy study.

The CDR3 DNA follows: TGTGCCACCAGCATTAACAGGGAGGGTATCTACGAGCAGTACTTC. Amino acids: CATSINREGIYEQYF. The gene calls are TRBV15 and TRBJ2-7; tentatively, D is TRBD2 (7 bases). CDR1 is LNHNV and CDR2 is YYDKDF in the germline V gene (reference sequence). Trimming pared 4 bases from V and 3 bases from J, leaving 16 bases between. The length of the CDR3 is 15 residues.